This T cell receptor (beta chain) came from a study of blood T cell repertoires in COVID-19. For the study at large: Whether acute or convalescent, the COVID-19 samples came from the United States, Italy and Spain. T cells, B-cell-depleted T cells, or PBMCs provided the cDNA or gDNA that served as material.

How the authors handled the data: Cell counts per sample came from amplifying reference gene primers. Here immunoSEQ multiplex PCR was the method, and the copy in TCRdb shows in-frame clones only, minus some. V, J and clone size are those of that table, while D and trimming were read from the DNA. The table records about 130,000 clones, about 87% of them present only once. V gave up 6 bases and J gave up 0 bases; unmatched junction bases: 7. The V gene's germline CDR1 is SGHAT and CDR2 FQNNGV. The CDR3 is made up of 17 amino acids. The J gene is TRBJ2-3, the V gene TRBV11-2; 12 bases line up with TRBD1. The TCR comes from a man aged 50-60 years with active COVID-19. Specimen: peripheral blood. The CDR3 region is CASRLGQGASSTDTQYF. The CDR3 DNA sequence: TGTGCCAGCAGGTTGGGACAGGGGGCATCTAGCACAGATACGCAGTATTTT.